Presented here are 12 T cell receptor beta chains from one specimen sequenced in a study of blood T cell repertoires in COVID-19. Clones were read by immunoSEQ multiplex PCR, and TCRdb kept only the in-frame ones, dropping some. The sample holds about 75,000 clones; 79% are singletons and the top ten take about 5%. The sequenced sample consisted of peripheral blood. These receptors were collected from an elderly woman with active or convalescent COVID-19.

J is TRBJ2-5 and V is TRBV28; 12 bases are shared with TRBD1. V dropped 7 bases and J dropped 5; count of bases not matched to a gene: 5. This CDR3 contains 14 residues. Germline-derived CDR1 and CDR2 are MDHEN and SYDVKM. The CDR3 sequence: CASTTGTGGETQYF. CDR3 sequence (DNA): TGTGCCAGCACCACCGGGACAGGGGGCGAGACCCAGTACTTC.

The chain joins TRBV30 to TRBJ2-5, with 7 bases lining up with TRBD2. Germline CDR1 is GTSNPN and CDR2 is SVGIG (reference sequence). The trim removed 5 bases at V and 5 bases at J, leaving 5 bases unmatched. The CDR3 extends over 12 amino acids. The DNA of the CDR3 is TGTGCCTGGTCCCCGGGAGGCGAGACCCAGTACTTC. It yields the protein CAWSPGGETQYF.

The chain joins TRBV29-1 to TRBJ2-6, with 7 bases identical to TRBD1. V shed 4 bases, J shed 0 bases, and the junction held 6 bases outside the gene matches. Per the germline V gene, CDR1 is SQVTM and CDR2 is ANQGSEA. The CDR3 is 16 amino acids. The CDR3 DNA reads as TGCAGCGTTGCCGGGACAGCAGACTCTGGGGCCAACGTCCTGACTTTC. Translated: CSVAGTADSGANVLTF.

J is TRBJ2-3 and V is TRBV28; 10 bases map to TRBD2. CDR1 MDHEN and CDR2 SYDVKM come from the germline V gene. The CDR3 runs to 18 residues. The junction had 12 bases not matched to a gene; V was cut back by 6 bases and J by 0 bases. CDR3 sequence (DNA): TGTGCCAGCAGCTCCTTAGCGGGAGGAGGAACTAGCACAGATACGCAGTATTTT. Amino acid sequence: CASSSLAGGGTSTDTQYF. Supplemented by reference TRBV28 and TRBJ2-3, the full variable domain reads DVKVTQSSRYLVKRTGEKVFLECVQDMDHENMFWYRQDPGLGLRLIYFSYDVKMKEKGDIPEGYSVSREKKERFSLILESASTNQTSMYLCASSSLAGGGTSTDTQYFGPGTRLTVL.

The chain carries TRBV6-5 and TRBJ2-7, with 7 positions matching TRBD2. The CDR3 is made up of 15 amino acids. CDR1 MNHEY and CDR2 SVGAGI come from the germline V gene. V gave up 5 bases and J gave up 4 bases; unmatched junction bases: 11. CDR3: CASSPPGTGGYEQYF. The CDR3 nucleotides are TGTGCCAGCAGTCCCCCCGGTACGGGGGGTTACGAGCAGTACTTC.

CDR3: CASSLDRGGYNEQFF. Here the CDR3 DNA reads TGTGCCAGCAGCTTGGACAGGGGGGGCTACAATGAGCAGTTCTTC. The chain employs TRBV7-2 and TRBJ2-1; 10 bases are a match to TRBD1. In germline, CDR1 is SGHTA, CDR2 FQGNSA. The CDR3 consists of 15 residues. The J segment lost 3 bases and the V segment lost 3 bases, leaving 2 bases of the junction unmatched.

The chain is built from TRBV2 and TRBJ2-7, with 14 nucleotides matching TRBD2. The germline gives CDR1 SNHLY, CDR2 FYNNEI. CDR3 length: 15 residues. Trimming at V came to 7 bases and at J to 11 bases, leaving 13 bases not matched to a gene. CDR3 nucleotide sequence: TGTGCCAGCAAAAGACTAGCGGGGGGGCTGATTGAGGAGTACTTC. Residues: CASKRLAGGLIEEYF.

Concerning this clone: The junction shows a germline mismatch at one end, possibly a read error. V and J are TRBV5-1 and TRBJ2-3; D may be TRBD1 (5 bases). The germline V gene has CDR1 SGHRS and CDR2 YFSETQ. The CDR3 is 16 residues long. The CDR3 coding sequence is TGCGCCAGCAGGTTGGGAAGACAGAGAAGTACAGATACGCAGTATTTT. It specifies CASRLGRQRSTDTQYF.

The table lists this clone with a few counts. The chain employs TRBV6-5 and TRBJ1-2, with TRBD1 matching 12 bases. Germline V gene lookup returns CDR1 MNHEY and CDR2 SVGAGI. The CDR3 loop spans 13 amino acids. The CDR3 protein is CATWDRGPYGYTF. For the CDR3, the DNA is TGTGCGACGTGGGACAGGGGGCCCTATGGCTACACCTTC.

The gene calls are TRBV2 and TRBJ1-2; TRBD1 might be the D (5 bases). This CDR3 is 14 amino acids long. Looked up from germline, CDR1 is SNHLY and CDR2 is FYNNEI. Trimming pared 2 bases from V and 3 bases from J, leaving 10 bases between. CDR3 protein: CASSERGRHYGYTF. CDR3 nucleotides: TGTGCCAGCAGTGAAAGGGGCCGGCACTATGGCTACACCTTC.

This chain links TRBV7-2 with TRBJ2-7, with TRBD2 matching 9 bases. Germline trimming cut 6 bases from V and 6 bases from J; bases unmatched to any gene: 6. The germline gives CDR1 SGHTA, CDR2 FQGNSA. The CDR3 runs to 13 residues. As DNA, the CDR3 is TGTGCCAGCAGTTCCGGGACTAGCCCCGAGCAGTACTTC. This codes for CASSSGTSPEQYF.

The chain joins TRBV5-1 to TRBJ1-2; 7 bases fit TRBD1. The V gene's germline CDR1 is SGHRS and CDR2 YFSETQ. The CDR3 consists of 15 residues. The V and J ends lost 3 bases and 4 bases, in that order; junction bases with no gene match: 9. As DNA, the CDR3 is TGCGCCAGCAGCTGGGGACAGTCCCCTACCTATGGCTACACCTTC. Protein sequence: CASSWGQSPTYGYTF.